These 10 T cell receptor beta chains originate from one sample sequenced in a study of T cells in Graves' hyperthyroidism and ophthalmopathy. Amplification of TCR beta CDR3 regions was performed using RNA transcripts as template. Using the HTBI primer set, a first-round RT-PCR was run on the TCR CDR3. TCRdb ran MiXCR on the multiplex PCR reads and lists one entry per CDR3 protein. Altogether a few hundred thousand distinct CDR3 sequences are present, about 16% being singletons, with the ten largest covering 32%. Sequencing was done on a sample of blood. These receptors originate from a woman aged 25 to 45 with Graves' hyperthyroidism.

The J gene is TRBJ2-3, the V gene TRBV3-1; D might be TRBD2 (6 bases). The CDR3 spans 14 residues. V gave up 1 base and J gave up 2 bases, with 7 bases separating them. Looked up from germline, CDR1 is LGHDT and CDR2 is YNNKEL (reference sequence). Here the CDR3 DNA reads TGTGCCAGCAGCCAAGCGGGGGACACAGATACGCAGTATTTT. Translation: CASSQAGDTDTQYF.

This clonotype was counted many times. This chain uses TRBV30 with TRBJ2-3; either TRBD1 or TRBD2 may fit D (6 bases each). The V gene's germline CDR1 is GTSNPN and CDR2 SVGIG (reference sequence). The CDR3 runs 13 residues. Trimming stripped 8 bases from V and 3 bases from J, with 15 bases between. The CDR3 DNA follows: TGTGCCGTCGACAGGAGGGGGACAGATACGCAGTATTTT. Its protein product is CAVDRRGTDTQYF.

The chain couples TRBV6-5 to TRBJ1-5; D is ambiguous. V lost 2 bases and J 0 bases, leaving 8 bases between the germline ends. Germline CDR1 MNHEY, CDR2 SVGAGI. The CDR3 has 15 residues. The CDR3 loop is CASSYDGNSNQPQHF. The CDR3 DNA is TGTGCCAGCAGTTACGACGGAAATAGCAATCAGCCCCAGCATTTT.

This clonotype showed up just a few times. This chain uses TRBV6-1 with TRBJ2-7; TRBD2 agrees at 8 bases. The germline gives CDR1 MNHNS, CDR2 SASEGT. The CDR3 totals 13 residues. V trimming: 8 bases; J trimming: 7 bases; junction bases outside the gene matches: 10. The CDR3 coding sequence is TGTGCCAGCTGGCCGGGGGGGGGTCGGGAGCAGTACTTC. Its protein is CASWPGGGREQYF.

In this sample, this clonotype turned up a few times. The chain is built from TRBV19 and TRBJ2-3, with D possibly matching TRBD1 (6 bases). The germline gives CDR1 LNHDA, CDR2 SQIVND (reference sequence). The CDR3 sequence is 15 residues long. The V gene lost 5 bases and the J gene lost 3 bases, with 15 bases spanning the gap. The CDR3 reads CASSSGGGSTDTQYF. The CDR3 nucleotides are TGTGCCAGTAGTTCGGGTGGGGGCTCGACAGATACGCAGTATTTT.

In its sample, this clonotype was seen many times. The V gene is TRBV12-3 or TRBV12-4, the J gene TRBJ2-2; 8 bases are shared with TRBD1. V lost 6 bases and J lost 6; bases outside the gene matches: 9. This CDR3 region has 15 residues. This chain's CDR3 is CASRSWDRSPGELFF. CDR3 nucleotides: TGTGCCAGCAGATCCTGGGACAGGAGCCCCGGGGAGCTGTTTTTT.

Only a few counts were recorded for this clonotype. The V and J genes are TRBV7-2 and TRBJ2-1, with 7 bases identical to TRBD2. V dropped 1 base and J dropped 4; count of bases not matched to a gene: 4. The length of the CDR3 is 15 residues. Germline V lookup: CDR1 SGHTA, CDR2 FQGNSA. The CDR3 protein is CASSLGTRIYNEQFF. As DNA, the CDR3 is TGTGCCAGCAGCTTAGGGACTAGGATATACAATGAGCAGTTCTTC. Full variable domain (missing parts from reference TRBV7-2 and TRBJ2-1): GAGVSQSPSNKVTEKGKDVELRCDPISGHTALYWYRQSLGQGLEFLIYFQGNSAPDKSGLPSDRFSAERTGGSVSTLTIQRTQQEDSAVYLCASSLGTRIYNEQFFGPGTRLTVL.

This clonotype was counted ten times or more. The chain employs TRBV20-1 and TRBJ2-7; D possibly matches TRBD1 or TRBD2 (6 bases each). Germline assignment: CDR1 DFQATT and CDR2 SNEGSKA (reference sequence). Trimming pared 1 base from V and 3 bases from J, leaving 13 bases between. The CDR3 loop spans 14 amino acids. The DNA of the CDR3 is TGCAGTGCTAGAGGGCGGGACACCCTCTACGAGCAGTACTTC. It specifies CSARGRDTLYEQYF.

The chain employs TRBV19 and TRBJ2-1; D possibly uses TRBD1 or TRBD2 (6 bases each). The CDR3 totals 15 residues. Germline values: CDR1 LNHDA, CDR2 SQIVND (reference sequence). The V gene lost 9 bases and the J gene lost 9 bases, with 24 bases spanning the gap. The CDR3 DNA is TGTGCCAGCCGGCCAGGGGCCGGGGGTGTAGGTGAGCAGTTCTTC. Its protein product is CASRPGAGGVGEQFF.

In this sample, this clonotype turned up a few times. CDR3 in amino acids: CASLGLAGGPDTGELFF. The CDR3 DNA reads TGTGCCAGTCTGGGACTAGCGGGAGGGCCGGACACCGGGGAGCTGTTTTTT. This rearrangement joins TRBV6-1 to TRBJ2-2, with 16 bases lining up with TRBD2. Unmatched junction bases numbered 7, after V lost 9 bases and J lost 3 bases. This CDR3 region has 17 residues. Germline values: CDR1 MNHNS, CDR2 SASEGT.